The rows below give T cell receptor beta chains drawn from one sample of a study of blood T cell repertoires in COVID-19. Profiled with immunoSEQ multiplex PCR; TCRdb holds only in-frame clones, not every one. The data show more than 200,000 clones, about 84% seen once. Sequencing was carried out using peripheral blood. Receptors originate from a woman older than 75 with acute or convalescent COVID-19. The CDR3 runs from the conserved cysteine through the conserved F or W. A D gene is named only where the DNA matches it firmly. Clone sizes are given selectively: once, few, many, or a class where the clone is expanded.

d_call: .; v_call: TRBV27; j_call: TRBJ1-1; clone_size: .; cdr3_aa: CASSLSAGRGGTEAFF; cdr3_nt: TGTGCCAGCAGTTTATCGGCAGGGAGAGGAGGGACTGAAGCTTTCTTT
d_call: TRBD2; v_call: TRBV7-9; j_call: TRBJ2-1; clone_size: .; cdr3_aa: CASSPNTGLAGTPFEQFF; cdr3_nt: TGTGCCAGCAGCCCAAATACGGGACTAGCGGGGACACCCTTTGAGCAGTTCTTC
d_call: TRBD1; v_call: TRBV2; j_call: TRBJ2-7; clone_size: .; cdr3_aa: CASRGPDRFTYEQYF; cdr3_nt: TGTGCCAGCAGGGGACCGGACAGGTTCACTTACGAGCAGTACTTC
d_call: .; v_call: TRBV14; j_call: TRBJ2-7; clone_size: .; cdr3_aa: CASSQDRYEQYF; cdr3_nt: TGTGCCAGCAGCCAAGATCGCTACGAGCAGTACTTC
d_call: .; v_call: TRBV5-1; j_call: TRBJ1-4; clone_size: .; cdr3_aa: CASSLEQGGEKLFF; cdr3_nt: TGCGCCAGCAGCTTGGAACAGGGTGGTGAAAAACTGTTTTTT
d_call: TRBD1; v_call: TRBV2; j_call: TRBJ1-6; clone_size: .; cdr3_aa: CASTADRGYNSPLHF; cdr3_nt: TGTGCCAGCACCGCGGACAGGGGGTATAATTCACCCCTCCACTTT
d_call: TRBD1; v_call: TRBV6-5; j_call: TRBJ1-3; clone_size: .; cdr3_aa: CASSDRGASGNTIYF; cdr3_nt: TGTGCCAGTTCGGACAGGGGGGCTTCTGGAAACACCATATATTTT
d_call: TRBD1; v_call: TRBV6-5; j_call: TRBJ1-6; clone_size: .; cdr3_aa: CASSYSTGSGSPLHF; cdr3_nt: TGTGCCAGCAGTTACTCGACAGGGTCAGGGTCACCCCTCCACTTT
d_call: .; v_call: TRBV7-9; j_call: TRBJ2-7; clone_size: few; cdr3_aa: CASSLPVSYEQYF; cdr3_nt: TGTGCCAGCAGCTTACCGGTTTCTTACGAGCAGTACTTC
d_call: .; v_call: TRBV2; j_call: TRBJ1-2; clone_size: .; cdr3_aa: CASSRRNVYGYTF; cdr3_nt: TGTGCCAGCAGCCGCAGGAATGTCTATGGCTACACCTTC
d_call: TRBD2; v_call: TRBV25-1; j_call: TRBJ2-1; clone_size: .; cdr3_aa: CASSTSGGALGNEQFF; cdr3_nt: TGTGCCAGCAGCACTAGCGGGGGGGCCCTGGGCAATGAGCAGTTCTTC
d_call: TRBD2; v_call: TRBV24-1; j_call: TRBJ2-7; clone_size: .; cdr3_aa: CATRARTSGSLYEQYF; cdr3_nt: TGTGCCACCAGAGCCAGGACTAGCGGGAGCCTCTACGAGCAGTACTTC
d_call: TRBD1; v_call: TRBV2; j_call: TRBJ1-1; clone_size: .; cdr3_aa: CARTTGTHTEAFF; cdr3_nt: TGTGCCCGCACGACAGGGACGCACACTGAAGCTTTCTTT
d_call: TRBD1; v_call: TRBV28; j_call: TRBJ1-2; clone_size: .; cdr3_aa: CASSFPSGQGTQNF; cdr3_nt: TGTGCCAGCAGTTTCCCGTCAGGACAGGGTACCCAAAACTTC
d_call: .; v_call: TRBV11-2; j_call: TRBJ1-4; clone_size: .; cdr3_aa: CASSTGVQNEKLFF; cdr3_nt: TGTGCCAGCAGCACCGGGGTGCAAAATGAAAAACTGTTTTTT
d_call: TRBD1; v_call: TRBV3-1/TRBV3-2; j_call: TRBJ1-6; clone_size: .; cdr3_aa: CASSLDRVGSPLHF; cdr3_nt: TGTGCCAGCAGCTTGGACAGGGTGGGTTCACCCCTCCACTTT
d_call: .; v_call: TRBV21-1; j_call: TRBJ1-2; clone_size: .; cdr3_aa: CATSPGQGSTHYGYTF; cdr3_nt: TGTGCCACCTCGCCGGGACAGGGGAGTACCCATTATGGCTACACCTTC
d_call: .; v_call: TRBV19; j_call: TRBJ1-5; clone_size: few; cdr3_aa: CASSRKQGTNQPQHF; cdr3_nt: TGTGCCAGTAGTAGGAAACAGGGTACCAATCAGCCCCAGCATTTT
d_call: TRBD1; v_call: TRBV6-6; j_call: TRBJ2-1; clone_size: .; cdr3_aa: CASSRRQGAGNEQFF; cdr3_nt: TGTGCCAGCAGCCGGAGACAGGGGGCGGGCAATGAGCAGTTCTTC
d_call: TRBD1; v_call: TRBV19; j_call: TRBJ2-7; clone_size: .; cdr3_aa: CASSTLLGDSYEQYF; cdr3_nt: TGTGCCAGTAGTACCCTTCTCGGGGACAGCTACGAGCAGTACTTC
d_call: .; v_call: TRBV7-2; j_call: TRBJ2-3; clone_size: .; cdr3_aa: CASSPPARDTQYF; cdr3_nt: TGTGCCAGCAGCCCACCGGCCAGGGATACGCAGTATTTT
d_call: TRBD1; v_call: TRBV5-1; j_call: TRBJ1-1; clone_size: .; cdr3_aa: CASSWTGSVTEAFF; cdr3_nt: TGCGCCAGCAGCTGGACAGGGTCGGTCACTGAAGCTTTCTTT
d_call: .; v_call: TRBV5-6; j_call: TRBJ1-2; clone_size: .; cdr3_aa: CASSPGVGYGYTF; cdr3_nt: TGTGCCAGCAGCCCTGGAGTGGGCTATGGCTACACCTTC
d_call: TRBD1; v_call: TRBV7-9; j_call: TRBJ1-6; clone_size: .; cdr3_aa: CASRTGQGPSPLHF; cdr3_nt: TGTGCCAGCAGGACGGGACAGGGTCCTTCACCCCTCCACTTT
d_call: .; v_call: TRBV29-1; j_call: TRBJ1-6; clone_size: .; cdr3_aa: CSVALTADNSPLHF; cdr3_nt: TGCAGCGTGGCCCTGACTGCTGATAATTCACCCCTCCACTTT
d_call: .; v_call: TRBV5-6; j_call: TRBJ1-6; clone_size: .; cdr3_aa: CASSPPGGGYNSPLHF; cdr3_nt: TGTGCCAGCAGCCCACCCGGAGGAGGTTATAATTCACCCCTCCACTTT
d_call: TRBD1; v_call: TRBV6-5; j_call: TRBJ2-5; clone_size: .; cdr3_aa: CASSYSGQSGETQYF; cdr3_nt: TGTGCCAGCAGTTACTCGGGACAGAGTGGCGAGACCCAGTACTTC
d_call: .; v_call: TRBV12-3/TRBV12-4; j_call: TRBJ2-2; clone_size: .; cdr3_aa: CAVWGLEGELFF; cdr3_nt: TGTGCCGTATGGGGGCTCGAGGGGGAGCTGTTTTTT
d_call: .; v_call: TRBV3-1/TRBV3-2; j_call: TRBJ2-7; clone_size: .; cdr3_aa: CASSQASGGPYEQYF; cdr3_nt: TGTGCCAGCAGCCAAGCATCAGGGGGGCCCTACGAGCAGTACTTC
d_call: TRBD2; v_call: TRBV5-4; j_call: TRBJ2-3; clone_size: .; cdr3_aa: CASSLRAGGSTDTQYF; cdr3_nt: TGTGCCAGCAGCTTGCGCGCGGGAGGGAGCACAGATACGCAGTATTTT
d_call: .; v_call: TRBV19; j_call: TRBJ1-1; clone_size: .; cdr3_aa: CASSMGQSGVEAFF; cdr3_nt: TGTGCCAGTAGTATGGGACAATCAGGCGTTGAAGCTTTCTTT
d_call: TRBD1; v_call: TRBV19; j_call: TRBJ1-2; clone_size: .; cdr3_aa: CASSRLGQGFSYGYTF; cdr3_nt: TGTGCCAGTAGTAGACTGGGACAGGGATTCTCCTATGGCTACACCTTC
d_call: TRBD1; v_call: TRBV6-1; j_call: TRBJ1-4; clone_size: .; cdr3_aa: CASSEAKRRGQYDEKLFF; cdr3_nt: TGTGCCAGCAGTGAAGCGAAACGTAGGGGGCAATACGATGAAAAACTGTTTTTT
d_call: .; v_call: TRBV3-1/TRBV3-2; j_call: TRBJ1-2; clone_size: .; cdr3_aa: CASSQDRDSGYTF; cdr3_nt: TGTGCCAGCAGCCAAGACAGGGATAGTGGCTACACCTTC
d_call: .; v_call: TRBV27; j_call: TRBJ1-5; clone_size: .; cdr3_aa: CASSPTEGPQHF; cdr3_nt: TGTGCCAGCAGTCCCACCGAGGGGCCCCAGCATTTT
d_call: .; v_call: TRBV10-3; j_call: TRBJ1-3; clone_size: .; cdr3_aa: CAISEPERTIYF; cdr3_nt: TGTGCCATCAGTGAGCCAGAGCGCACCATATATTTT
d_call: TRBD1; v_call: TRBV3-1/TRBV3-2; j_call: TRBJ2-5; clone_size: .; cdr3_aa: CASSQEWWDSQETQYF; cdr3_nt: TGTGCCAGCAGCCAAGAGTGGTGGGACAGTCAAGAGACCCAGTACTTC
d_call: TRBD2; v_call: TRBV3-1/TRBV3-2; j_call: TRBJ2-3; clone_size: .; cdr3_aa: CASSQVSGGAQYF; cdr3_nt: TGTGCCAGCAGCCAAGTTAGCGGGGGGGCGCAGTATTTT
d_call: TRBD2; v_call: TRBV9; j_call: TRBJ2-2; clone_size: .; cdr3_aa: CASSVLAGANTGELFF; cdr3_nt: TGTGCCAGCAGCGTACTAGCGGGGGCGAACACCGGGGAGCTGTTTTTT
d_call: .; v_call: TRBV5-6; j_call: TRBJ2-5; clone_size: .; cdr3_aa: CASSLALALQETQYF; cdr3_nt: TGTGCCAGCAGCTTGGCCCTAGCGCTCCAAGAGACCCAGTACTTC
d_call: .; v_call: TRBV11-2; j_call: TRBJ2-1; clone_size: .; cdr3_aa: CASSLGTSPSNEQFF; cdr3_nt: TGTGCCAGCAGCCTGGGGACAAGCCCGTCCAATGAGCAGTTCTTC
d_call: TRBD1; v_call: TRBV7-9; j_call: TRBJ1-5; clone_size: .; cdr3_aa: CASSLRSTGEQPQHF; cdr3_nt: TGTGCCAGCAGCTTAAGGTCGACAGGGGAACAGCCCCAGCATTTT